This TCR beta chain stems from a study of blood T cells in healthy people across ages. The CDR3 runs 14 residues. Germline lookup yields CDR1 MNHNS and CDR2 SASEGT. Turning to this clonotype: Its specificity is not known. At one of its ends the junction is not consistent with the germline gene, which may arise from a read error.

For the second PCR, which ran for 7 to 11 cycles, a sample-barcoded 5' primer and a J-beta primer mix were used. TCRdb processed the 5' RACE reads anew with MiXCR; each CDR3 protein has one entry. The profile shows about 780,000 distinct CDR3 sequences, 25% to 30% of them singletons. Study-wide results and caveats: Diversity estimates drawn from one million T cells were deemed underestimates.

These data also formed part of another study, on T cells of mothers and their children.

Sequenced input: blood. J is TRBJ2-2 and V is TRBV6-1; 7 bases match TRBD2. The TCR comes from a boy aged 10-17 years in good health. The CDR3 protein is CTSRRAGEAGELFF. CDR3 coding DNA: TGTACCAGCAGGAGGGCGGGGGAGGCCGGGGAGCTGTTTTTT.